Listed below are T cell receptor beta chains from one sample, sequenced in a study of T-cell reconstitution after alpha-beta-depleted transplantation in children. TCRdb redid the calling of the PCR reads with MiXCR, one entry per CDR3 protein. The top ten hold 11% to 15% of the sample, which has about 580,000 distinct CDR3 sequences, about 23% seen once. This material consisted of PBMCs, mostly from graft donor cells, taken 360 days after TCRalphabeta/CD19-depleted stem cell transplant. These receptors were taken from a boy under two years old who had a stem cell transplant for acute myeloid leukemia, so the T cells may come from the graft donor. Both conserved end residues are part of each CDR3. The D gene is left open where the match is weak. The size of a clone is reported for some rows only, either as once, few or many, or as a class for expanded clones.

J gene | clone size | V gene | D gene | CDR3 DNA | CDR3 protein
TRBJ1-5 | - | TRBV6-1 | TRBD1 | TGTGCCAGCAGTGAGGACAGGGGGGGTCAGCCCCAGCATTTT | CASSEDRGGQPQHF
TRBJ1-1 | few | TRBV6-6 | TRBD1 | TGTGCCACTTTACAGGGGCCGAACACTGAAGCTTTCTTT | CATLQGPNTEAFF
TRBJ2-1 | many | TRBV20-1 | - | TGCAGTGCTAGAGATCCTAGCAAAGGAGGCAATGAGCAGTTCTTC | CSARDPSKGGNEQFF
TRBJ2-1 | few | TRBV7-9 | - | TGTGCCAGCAGCTTCGGTCTAGCTGATGAGCAGTTCTTC | CASSFGLADEQFF
TRBJ2-2 | - | TRBV20-1 | TRBD1 | TGCAGTGCTCCTGAGCTACAGGGGACCGGGGAGCTGTTTTTT | CSAPELQGTGELFF
TRBJ2-5 | many | TRBV5-1 | - | TGCGCCAGCAGCTTGGAAGGGCAAGAGACCCAGTACTTC | CASSLEGQETQYF
TRBJ2-1 | - | TRBV7-9 | - | TGTGCCAGCAGCTTATTGGGCGGGGACTACAATGAGCAGTTCTTC | CASSLLGGDYNEQFF
TRBJ2-2 | - | TRBV7-9 | - | TGTGCCAGCTGGGGGGTGGGCCAGAACACCGGGGAGCTGTTTTTT | CASWGVGQNTGELFF
TRBJ2-5 | - | TRBV6-5 | - | TGTGCCAGCAGTTACGCCCCCGCAGTTTCCCTAGAGACCCAGTACTTC | CASSYAPAVSLETQYF
TRBJ1-5 | many | TRBV6-1 | TRBD1 | TGTGCCAGCAGTGAACAGTGGGGACAGTCGATTCAGCCCCAGCATTTT | CASSEQWGQSIQPQHF
TRBJ2-1 | few | TRBV12-3/TRBV12-4 | - | TGTGCCAGCAGTATTACCCCGGGATGGGAGGCTGAGCAGTTCTTC | CASSITPGWEAEQFF
TRBJ2-1 | - | TRBV10-2 | - | TGCGCCAGCACTGAGAGGAGGACATACAATGAGCAGTTCTTC | CASTERRTYNEQFF
TRBJ2-3 | few | TRBV5-1 | - | TGCGCCAGCAGCACCGGACAGAGCTTGGCAGATACGCAGTATTTT | CASSTGQSLADTQYF
TRBJ2-1 | few | TRBV24-1 | - | TGTGCCACCAGTGATTCCCCTCCGAGGGAACCGTACAATGAGCAGTTCTTC | CATSDSPPREPYNEQFF
TRBJ2-2 | - | TRBV30 | TRBD1 | TGTGCCTGGGGGACAGGAGACACCGGGGAGCTGTTTTTT | CAWGTGDTGELFF
TRBJ1-2 | many | TRBV11-2 | TRBD1 | TGTGCCAGCAGCTCCAACCCCGGGACAGGGGTTCATGGCTACACCTTC | CASSSNPGTGVHGYTF